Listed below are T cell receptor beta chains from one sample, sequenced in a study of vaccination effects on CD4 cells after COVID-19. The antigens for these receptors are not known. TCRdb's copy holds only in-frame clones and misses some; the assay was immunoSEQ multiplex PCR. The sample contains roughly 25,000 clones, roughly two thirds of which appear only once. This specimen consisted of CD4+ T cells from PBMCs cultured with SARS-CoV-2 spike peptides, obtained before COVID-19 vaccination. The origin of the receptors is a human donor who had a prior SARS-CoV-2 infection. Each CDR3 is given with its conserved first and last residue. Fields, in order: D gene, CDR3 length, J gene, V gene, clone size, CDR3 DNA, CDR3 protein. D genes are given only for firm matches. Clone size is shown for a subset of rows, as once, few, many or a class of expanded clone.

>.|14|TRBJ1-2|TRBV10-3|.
TGTGCCATCAGTGAAGAAGGGGGTGACTATGGCTACACCTTC
CAISEEGGDYGYTF
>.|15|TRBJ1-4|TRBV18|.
TGTGCCAGCTCCCTCTTAGGGCCAAGTAATGAAAAACTGTTTTTT
CASSLLGPSNEKLFF
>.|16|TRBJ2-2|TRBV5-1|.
TGCGCCAGCAGCTTGGGACTCTCTGCGAACACCGGGGAGCTGTTTTTT
CASSLGLSANTGELFF
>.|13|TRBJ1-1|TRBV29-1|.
TGCAGCGTACAACAATATTACAACACTGAAGCTTTCTTT
CSVQQYYNTEAFF
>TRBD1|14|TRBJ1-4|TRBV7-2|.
TGTGCCAGCAAACAGGGGGCTACTAATGAAAAACTGTTTTTT
CASKQGATNEKLFF
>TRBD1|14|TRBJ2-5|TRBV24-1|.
TGTGCCACCAGTCAAGGACAGGGTCAAGAGACCCAGTACTTC
CATSQGQGQETQYF
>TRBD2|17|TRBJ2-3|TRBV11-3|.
TGTGCCAGCAGCGGTCGACGGACTAGCGGGAGCGCAGATACGCAGTATTTT
CASSGRRTSGSADTQYF
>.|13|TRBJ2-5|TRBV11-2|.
TGTGCCAGCAGCTTCAATATCCAAGAGACCCAGTACTTC
CASSFNIQETQYF
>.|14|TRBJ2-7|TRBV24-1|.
TGTGCCACCAGTGAAAACGGAGCTTCCTACGAGCAGTACTTC
CATSENGASYEQYF
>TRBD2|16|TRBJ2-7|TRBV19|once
TGTGCCAGTAGTCCCCGCGGGAGGGCCGGATCCTACGAGCAGTACTTC
CASSPRGRAGSYEQYF
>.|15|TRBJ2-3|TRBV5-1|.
TGCGCCAGCAGCTGGGAGACTAGACGTACAGATACGCAGTATTTT
CASSWETRRTDTQYF
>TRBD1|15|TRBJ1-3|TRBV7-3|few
TGTGCCAGCAGGACGGACAGGGGTTCTGGAAACACCATATATTTT
CASRTDRGSGNTIYF
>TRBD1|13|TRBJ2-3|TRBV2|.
TGTGCCAGCAGTGCAGGGGGCGGAGATACGCAGTATTTT
CASSAGGGDTQYF
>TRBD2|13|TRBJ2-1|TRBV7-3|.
TGTGCCAGCAGCTTAGCGGGAGGGCCTTTTTTGTTCTTC
CASSLAGGPFLFF
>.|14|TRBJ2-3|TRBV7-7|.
TGTGCTAGCAGCTTAGGGGGACGACTATCTCCGCAGTATTTT
CASSLGGRLSPQYF
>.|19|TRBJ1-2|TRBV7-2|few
TGTGCCAGCAGCTCGACCCGCGGGGGGTTTGGAACCCAGGGCCATGGCTACACCTTC
CASSSTRGGFGTQGHGYTF
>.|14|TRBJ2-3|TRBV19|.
TGTGCCAGTAGCGGGGGGCCCAGCACAGATACGCAGTATTTT
CASSGGPSTDTQYF
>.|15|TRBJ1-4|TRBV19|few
TGTGCCAGTAGTCCCCGGGTGAGAACTAATGAAAAACTGTTTTTT
CASSPRVRTNEKLFF
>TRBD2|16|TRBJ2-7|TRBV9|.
TGTGCCAGCAGCGTTTTTGAACTAGCGGGGGAATACGAGCAGTACTTC
CASSVFELAGEYEQYF
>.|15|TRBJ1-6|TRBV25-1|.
TGTGCCAGCAGTGATCAGGGAACGAGAAATTCACCCCTCCACTTT
CASSDQGTRNSPLHF
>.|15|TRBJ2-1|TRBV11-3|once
TGTGCCAGCAGCTTAGGTTCCTTATCCTACAATGAGCAGTTCTTC
CASSLGSLSYNEQFF
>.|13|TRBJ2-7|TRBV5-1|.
TGCGCCAGCAGCTCGGGACTCCGAGGGGAGCAGTACTTC
CASSSGLRGEQYF
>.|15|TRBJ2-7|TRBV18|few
TGTGCCAGCTCACCGGGGGGGGGCTCGACCTACGAGCAGTACTTC
CASSPGGGSTYEQYF
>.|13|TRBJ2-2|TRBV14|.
TGTGCCAGCAGCCAAGTAGCTATCGGGGAGCTGTTTTTT
CASSQVAIGELFF
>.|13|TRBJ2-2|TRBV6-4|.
TGTGCCAGCAGCCCGTCAGAGACCGGGGAGCTGTTTTTT
CASSPSETGELFF
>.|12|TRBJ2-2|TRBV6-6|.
TGTGCCAGCAGTCGCAGGGTCTGGGAGCTGTTTTTT
CASSRRVWELFF
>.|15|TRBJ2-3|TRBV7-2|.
TGTGCCAGCAGTGAGGGTCCAGGGGAGATAGATACGCAGTATTTT
CASSEGPGEIDTQYF
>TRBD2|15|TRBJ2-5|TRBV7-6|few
TGTGCCAGCAGCTTAAACCTAGCGGGCGAAGAGACCCAGTACTTC
CASSLNLAGEETQYF
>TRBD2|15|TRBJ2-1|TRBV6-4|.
TGTGCCAGCAGTGATTCGGCTAGCGGATACAATGAGCAGTTCTTC
CASSDSASGYNEQFF
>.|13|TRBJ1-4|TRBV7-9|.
TGTGCCAGCAGCTACAGAACTAATGAAAAACTGTTTTTT
CASSYRTNEKLFF
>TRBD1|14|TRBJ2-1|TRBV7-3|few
TGTGCCAGCAGCGTGGACAGGGAAGACAATGAGCAGTTCTTC
CASSVDREDNEQFF
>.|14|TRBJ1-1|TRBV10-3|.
TGTGCCATCAGTGAGTCCGGCGGGGAGGCTGAAGCTTTCTTT
CAISESGGEAEAFF
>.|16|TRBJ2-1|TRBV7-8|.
TGTGCCAGCAGCTTACGGACGGGGGCCTCCTACAATGAGCAGTTCTTC
CASSLRTGASYNEQFF
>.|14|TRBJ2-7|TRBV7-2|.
TGTGCCAGCAGGATAGGAAGCATGGGCGACGAGCAGTACTTC
CASRIGSMGDEQYF
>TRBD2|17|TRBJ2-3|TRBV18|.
TGTGCCAGCTCACGCTGGGGTAGCGGGACCTCAACAGATACGCAGTATTTT
CASSRWGSGTSTDTQYF
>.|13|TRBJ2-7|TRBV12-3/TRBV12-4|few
TGTGCCAGCAGTTTGGCAGGGGGGTACGAGCAGTACTTC
CASSLAGGYEQYF
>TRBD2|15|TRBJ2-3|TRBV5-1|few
TGCGCCAGCAGCTTAAGGACTAGCCACACAGATACGCAGTATTTT
CASSLRTSHTDTQYF
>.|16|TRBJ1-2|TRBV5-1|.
TGCGCCAGCAGCTTGGGGTCAGGGGCGGGGAACTATGGCTACACCTTC
CASSLGSGAGNYGYTF
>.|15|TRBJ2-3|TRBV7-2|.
TGTGCCAGCAGCCACCGGGACCGGAGCACAGATACGCAGTATTTT
CASSHRDRSTDTQYF
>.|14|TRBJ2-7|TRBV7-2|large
TGTGCCAGCAGCTTGGAACGGGACCCCTCCGAGCAGTACTTC
CASSLERDPSEQYF
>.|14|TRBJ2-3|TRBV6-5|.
TGTGCCAGCAGAGCGGTTTCTAGCGAGGGTACGCAGTATTTT
CASRAVSSEGTQYF
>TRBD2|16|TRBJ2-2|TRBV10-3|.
TGTGCCATCAGTGAGTCCGTCGGGAGGGAGGCCGGGGAGCTGTTTTTT
CAISESVGREAGELFF